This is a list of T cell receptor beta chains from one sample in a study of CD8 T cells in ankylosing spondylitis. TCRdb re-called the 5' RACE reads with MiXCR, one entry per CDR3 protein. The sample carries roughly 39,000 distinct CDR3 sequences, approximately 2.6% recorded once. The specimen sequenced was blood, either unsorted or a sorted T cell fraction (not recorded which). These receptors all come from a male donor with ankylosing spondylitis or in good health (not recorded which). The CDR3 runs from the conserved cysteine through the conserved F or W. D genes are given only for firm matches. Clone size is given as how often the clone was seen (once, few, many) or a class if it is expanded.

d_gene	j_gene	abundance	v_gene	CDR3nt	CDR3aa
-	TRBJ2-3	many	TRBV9	TGTGCCAGCAGCGTCCTTTTGGGATCGGATACGCAGTATTTT	CASSVLLGSDTQYF
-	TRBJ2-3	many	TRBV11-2	TGTGCCAACCCACTTGCGGGGAGGGATACGCAGTATTTT	CANPLAGRDTQYF
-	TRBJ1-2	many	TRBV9	TGTGCCAGCAGCGTAGCGGGAGGGTTTCAGGACTATGGCTACACCTTC	CASSVAGGFQDYGYTF
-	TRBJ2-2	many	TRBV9	TGTGCCAGCAGCGTAGGCGGGACTGGGAACACCGGGGAGCTGTTTTTT	CASSVGGTGNTGELFF
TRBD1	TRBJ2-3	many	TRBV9	TGTGCCAGCAGCCGAAGAAGGGACAGGGCCACAGATACGCAGTATTTT	CASSRRRDRATDTQYF
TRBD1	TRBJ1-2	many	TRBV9	TGTGCCAGCAGCGTAGGGCCGACAGGGGCCGACTATGGCTACACCTTC	CASSVGPTGADYGYTF
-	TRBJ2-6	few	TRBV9	TGTGCCAGCAGCATAGGAACAAACTCTGGGGCCAACGTCCTGACTTTC	CASSIGTNSGANVLTF
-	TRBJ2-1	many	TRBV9	TGTGCCAGCAGCGTAGAGGGGACGGGGTTTACCAATGAGCAGTTCTTC	CASSVEGTGFTNEQFF
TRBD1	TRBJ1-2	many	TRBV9	TGTGCCAGCAGCGTAGAATCAGGGGGCGCATCCTATGGCTACACCTTC	CASSVESGGASYGYTF
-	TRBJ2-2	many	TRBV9	TGTGCCAGCAGCTCTTCTGCGCGGGACACCGGGGAGCTGTTTTTT	CASSSSARDTGELFF
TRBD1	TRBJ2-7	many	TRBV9	TGTGCCAGCAGCGTAGGAAACAGGGGGCTCTCCTACGAGCAGTACTTC	CASSVGNRGLSYEQYF
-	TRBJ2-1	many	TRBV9	TGTGCCAGCAGCGCGGGAAGCTCCTACAATGAGCAGTTCTTC	CASSAGSSYNEQFF
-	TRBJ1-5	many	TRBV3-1	TGTGCCAGCAGCCAAGATGGAAACAGGGAGGGATATGGCAATCAGCCCCAGCATTTT	CASSQDGNREGYGNQPQHF